This T cell receptor (beta chain) was captured by sequencing in a study of control samples from healthy donors and cancer patients. Sequencing was performed with immunoSEQ multiplex PCR; in TCRdb, only in-frame clones are kept and a portion is missing. The sample yields more than 85,000 clones, approximately 88% seen once. Germline loops: CDR1 SGHKS, CDR2 YYEKEE (reference sequence). V was shortened by 0 bases and J by 9 bases, with 13 bases between the two germline ends. The CDR3 consists of 15 residues. This receptor was taken from a woman aged 60-70 years with lung cancer. This chain connects TRBV5-5 to TRBJ1-6; weak D call: TRBD1 (6 bases). Specimen: PBMCs. The CDR3 region has the DNA TGTGCCAGCAGCTTGGGTTCCGGGACATCTTCACCCCTCCACTTT. This gives the protein CASSLGSGTSSPLHF.